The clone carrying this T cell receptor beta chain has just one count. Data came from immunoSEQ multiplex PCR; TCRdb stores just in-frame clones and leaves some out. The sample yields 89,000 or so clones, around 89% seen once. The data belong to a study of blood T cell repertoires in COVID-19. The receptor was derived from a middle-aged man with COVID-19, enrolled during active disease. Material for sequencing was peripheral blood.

The CDR3 loop is CASSSSGTATYEQYF. CDR3 coding DNA: TGCGCCAGCAGCTCCTCCGGGACAGCGACCTACGAGCAGTACTTC. The V gene is TRBV5-1, the J gene TRBJ2-7; 7 bases line up with TRBD1. V gave up 3 bases and J gave up 2 bases; unmatched junction bases: 8. The germline V gene encodes CDR1 SGHRS and CDR2 YFSETQ. The CDR3 spans 15 residues.